Listed below are T cell receptor beta chains from one sample, sequenced in a study of T cells in Graves' hyperthyroidism and ophthalmopathy. TCRdb reprocessed the multiplex PCR reads via MiXCR and lists one record per CDR3 protein. The repertoire consists of approximately 400,000 distinct CDR3 sequences, with about 13% occurring once and the leading ten covering less than 25%. Source material: blood. The receptors originated from a man aged 25-45 years with Graves' hyperthyroidism that later progressed to Graves' ophthalmopathy. The CDR3 runs from the conserved cysteine through the conserved F or W. A D gene is named only where the DNA matches it firmly. Part of the rows lack a size; the others show once, few, many or a class for expanded clones.

abundance	d_gene	v_gene	j_gene	CDR3nt	CDR3aa
NA	NA	TRBV5-6	TRBJ1-6	TGTGCCAGCAGCCCGCGTACAGTTAGCTCCTATAATTCACCCCTCCACTTT	CASSPRTVSSYNSPLHF
once	NA	TRBV5-6	TRBJ2-1	TGTGCCAGCAGCTTAGGGCAACTTGGGGCTGAGCAGTTCTTC	CASSLGQLGAEQFF
few	NA	TRBV25-1	TRBJ1-1	TGTGCCAGCAGTGTAGGGAGGGAAGCTTTCTTT	CASSVGREAFF
many	TRBD2	TRBV7-8	TRBJ2-5	TGTGCCAGCAGCTTTCTAGCGGGCCGGCCGGAGACCCAGTACTTC	CASSFLAGRPETQYF
many	NA	TRBV7-8	TRBJ2-7	TGTGCCAGCAGCTTCCCCGGGGCTCAGGCCGAGCAGTACTTC	CASSFPGAQAEQYF
many	NA	TRBV28	TRBJ2-6	TGTGCCAGCAGCCGTACAGGGTCCCCTGGGGCCAACGTCCTGACTTTC	CASSRTGSPGANVLTF
many	TRBD1	TRBV28	TRBJ2-1	TGTGCCAGCAACACCCCACCGACAGGGGTGCGCAATGAGCAGTTCTTC	CASNTPPTGVRNEQFF
many	TRBD1	TRBV20-1	TRBJ1-1	TGCAGTGCCCGCGCCGGGACAGGGAACACTGAAGCTTTCTTT	CSARAGTGNTEAFF
many	NA	TRBV24-1	TRBJ2-3	TGTGCCACCAGTTCCCCACAGCTTAGCACAGATACGCAGTATTTT	CATSSPQLSTDTQYF
NA	NA	TRBV7-9	TRBJ1-3	TGTGCCAGCGGGGTTAACACCATATATTTT	CASGVNTIYF
NA	NA	TRBV5-4	TRBJ1-3	TGTGCCAGCAGCTTCGGGGGCGGCTCTGGAAACACCATATATTTT	CASSFGGGSGNTIYF
NA	TRBD1	TRBV6-1	TRBJ1-3	TGTGCCAGCAGTCTGACAGGGGGCTTGAGAGCTGGAAACACCATATATTTT	CASSLTGGLRAGNTIYF
NA	TRBD2	TRBV12-5	TRBJ2-1	TGTGCTAGTGGTATCAGACTAGCGGACTCCTACAATGAGCAGTTCTTC	CASGIRLADSYNEQFF
many	NA	TRBV6-6	TRBJ1-1	TGTGCCAGCAGTTACCCGAGGGGCGTTAACACTGAAGCTTTCTTT	CASSYPRGVNTEAFF
many	NA	TRBV16	TRBJ2-7	TGTGCCAGCAGCCTTAGCAACACCTACGAGCAGTACTTC	CASSLSNTYEQYF
many	NA	TRBV28	TRBJ2-3	TGTGCCAGCAGTTTATCCCCGTTAGATACGCAGTATTTT	CASSLSPLDTQYF
NA	NA	TRBV12-3/TRBV12-4	TRBJ2-3	TGTGCCAGCAGTTTAGGCATCTACACAGATACGCAGTATTTT	CASSLGIYTDTQYF
many	TRBD1	TRBV3-1	TRBJ1-1	TGTGCCAGCAGCCAAATGGGACAGACGGCTTTCTTT	CASSQMGQTAFF